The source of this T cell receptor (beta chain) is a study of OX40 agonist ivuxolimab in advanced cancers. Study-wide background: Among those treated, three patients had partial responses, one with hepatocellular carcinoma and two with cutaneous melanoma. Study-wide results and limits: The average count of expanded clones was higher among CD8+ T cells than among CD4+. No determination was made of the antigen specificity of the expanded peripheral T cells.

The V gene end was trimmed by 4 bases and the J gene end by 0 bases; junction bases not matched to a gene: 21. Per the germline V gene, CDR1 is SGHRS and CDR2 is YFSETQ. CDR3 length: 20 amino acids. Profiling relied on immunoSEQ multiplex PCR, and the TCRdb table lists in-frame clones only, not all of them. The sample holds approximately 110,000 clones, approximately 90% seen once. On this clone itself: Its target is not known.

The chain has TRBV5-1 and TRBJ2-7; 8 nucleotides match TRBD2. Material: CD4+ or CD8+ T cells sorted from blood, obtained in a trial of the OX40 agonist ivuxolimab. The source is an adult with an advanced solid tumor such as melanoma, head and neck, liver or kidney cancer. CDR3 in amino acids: CASSLPRSTSGPSYSYEQYF. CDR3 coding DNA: TGCGCCAGCAGCCTCCCCCGCAGTACTAGCGGCCCATCCTACTCCTACGAGCAGTACTTC.